This T cell receptor beta chain was sequenced for a study of T cell responses to AZD1222 COVID-19 vaccine. The overall study: Second-dose intervals of approximately 4 or approximately 12 weeks were pooled. Study-wide findings and caveats: Spike-specific TCR breadth and depth both grew after two AZD1222 doses. Donors were largely white British and mainly female; clonal diversity was possibly underestimated.

Points on this clone: The target antigen is unknown.

TCRdb's table, derived via immunoSEQ multiplex PCR, lists solely in-frame clones and lacks some. The sample records 150,000 or so clones, roughly nine tenths being singletons. V lost 2 bases to trimming and J lost 2 bases, with 14 bases between them. Germline V gene lookup returns CDR1 SGHAT and CDR2 FQNNGV. The CDR3 spans 16 residues. This receptor was obtained from an adult in good health. The sample was peripheral blood, taken on day 0 of AZD1222 vaccination. This chain uses TRBV11-2 with TRBJ2-3; D not resolved. The CDR3 DNA sequence: TGTGCCAGCAGCTTAACCCTTCGGTATATCACAGATACGCAGTATTTT. Amino acid sequence: CASSLTLRYITDTQYF.